This passage covers 19 T cell receptor beta chains from one sample sequenced in a study of blood T cell repertoires in COVID-19. TCRdb's table, derived via immunoSEQ multiplex PCR, lists solely in-frame clones and lacks some. The data show some 210,000 clones, roughly four fifths seen once. Sequencing was performed on peripheral blood. The receptors come from a woman between 35 and 50 years old with acute or convalescent COVID-19.

The gene calls are TRBV3-1 (or the pseudogene TRBV3-2) and TRBJ2-3; weak D call: TRBD1 (5 bases). From germline, CDR1 is LGHDT and CDR2 YNNKEL (reference sequence). The CDR3 has 13 residues. Deletions cut 3 bases from V and 9 bases from J, with 13 bases between. Written as DNA, the CDR3 is TGTGCCAGCAGCCAGGACCCCCGACAGACGCAGTATTTT. This gives the protein CASSQDPRQTQYF.

The chain recombines TRBV9 with TRBJ2-2, with D maybe TRBD2 (6 bases). This CDR3 is 14 amino acids long. Germline values: CDR1 SGDLS, CDR2 YYNGEE. With 5 bases removed from V and 5 bases from J, the gap between germline ends came to 13 bases. The CDR3 DNA is TGTGCCAGCAGTTATACTGCGGGGACCGGGGAGCTGTTTTTT. It is translated as CASSYTAGTGELFF. The entire variable domain, with the rest obtained from reference TRBV9 and TRBJ2-2, is as follows: DSGVTQTPKHLITATGQRVTLRCSPRSGDLSVYWYQQSLDQGLQFLIQYYNGEERAKGNILERFSAQQFPDLHSELNLSSLELGDSALYFCASSYTAGTGELFFGEGSRLTVL.

This clone was seen only once. The chain employs TRBV21-1 and TRBJ2-7; no DNA check was done on the table's D call, TRBD1. TRBV21-1 corresponds to a pseudogene. The CDR3 spans 13 residues. The CDR3 reads CARWDTVIYEQYF. CDR3 sequence (DNA): TGTGCCAGGTGGGACACCGTAATCTACGAGCAGTACTTC.

This sequence joins TRBV19 and TRBJ2-7; TRBD2 matches 11 bases. The J segment lost 1 base and the V segment lost 3 bases, leaving 5 bases of the junction unmatched. This CDR3 spans 16 amino acids. Germline-derived CDR1 and CDR2 are LNHDA and SQIVND (reference sequence). The CDR3 reads CASSIPRTSGSYEQYF. The CDR3 coding sequence is TGTGCCAGTAGTATTCCGCGGACTAGCGGGTCCTACGAGCAGTACTTC.

This chain connects TRBV7-9 to TRBJ2-1, with no clear D. Trimming took off 5 bases at V and 4 bases at J, with 12 bases between the two ends. The CDR3 loop spans 14 amino acids. Germline CDR1 and CDR2: SEHNR and FQNEAQ (reference sequence). This CDR3 is CASSTRSTYNEQFF. DNA of the CDR3: TGTGCCAGCAGCACAAGGAGCACGTACAATGAGCAGTTCTTC.

The rearrangement joins TRBV11-3 to TRBJ2-5; 7 bases align to TRBD2. The germline gives CDR1 SGHNT, CDR2 YENEEA. CDR3 length: 14 amino acids. Trimming cost V 4 bases and J 7 bases; bases outside gene matches: 9. CDR3 sequence: CASSWLGGEGTQYF. The CDR3 DNA follows: TGTGCCAGCAGCTGGCTGGGAGGGGAGGGGACCCAGTACTTC.

The chain carries TRBV29-1 and TRBJ1-1; D is unclear. Trimming stripped 6 bases from V and 3 bases from J, with 14 bases between. Germline loops: CDR1 SQVTM, CDR2 ANQGSEA. This CDR3 spans 13 amino acids. The CDR3, as DNA: TGCAGCGTGGAGGGTATTCTTCACACTGAAGCTTTCTTT. Translating it yields CSVEGILHTEAFF.

CDR3 loop: CAWRGTGWGYGYTF. In DNA, the CDR3 is TGTGCCTGGAGAGGAACAGGGTGGGGCTATGGCTACACCTTC. The rearrangement links TRBV30 to TRBJ1-2, with TRBD1 as a possible D gene (6 bases). CDR1 GTSNPN and CDR2 SVGIG come from the germline V gene (reference sequence). Trimming stripped 3 bases from V and 4 bases from J, with 15 bases between. This CDR3 contains 14 residues.

This clone was counted once. The rearrangement joins TRBV19 to TRBJ2-2; 8 nucleotides line up with TRBD2. CDR3 length: 15 amino acids. The junction had 5 bases not matched to a gene; V was cut back by 2 bases and J by 6 bases. Germline CDR1 and CDR2: LNHDA and SQIVND (reference sequence). The CDR3 nucleotides read TGTGCCAGTAGTATACGGGGGGGCTTTCCCGGGGAGCTGTTTTTT. Translating gives CASSIRGGFPGELFF.

This chain uses TRBV2 with TRBJ1-1; weak D call: TRBD1 (6 bases). Germline V gives CDR1 SNHLY, CDR2 FYNNEI. V was cut by 9 bases and J by 0 bases, with 11 bases left in between. The CDR3 consists of 13 residues. CDR3 amino acids: CASNRDVNTEAFF. CDR3 DNA sequence: TGTGCCAGTAACAGGGACGTGAACACTGAAGCTTTCTTT.

The chain links TRBV23-1 to TRBJ2-1, with TRBD1 matching 7 bases. TRBV23-1 is identified as an open reading frame with a role that is uncertain. The J segment lost 5 bases and the V segment lost 6 bases, leaving 10 bases of the junction unmatched. The CDR3 runs to 15 residues. The CDR3 sequence is CASRLTGDCNNEQFF. The CDR3 nucleotides read TGCGCCAGCAGACTTACAGGGGATTGTAACAATGAGCAGTTCTTC.

This chain uses TRBV6-1 with TRBJ2-4; TRBD2 matches at 15 bases. With V trimmed by 3 bases and J by 6 bases, 6 bases remained unmatched. The CDR3 is 17 residues long. Germline assignment: CDR1 MNHNS and CDR2 SASEGT. CDR3 amino acids: CASSDRTSGGAGNIQYF. The CDR3 bases are TGTGCCAGCAGTGATCGGACTAGCGGGGGGGCGGGAAACATTCAGTACTTC.

This clone was counted a few times. The chain has TRBV5-6 and TRBJ2-5; 9 bases agree with TRBD1. V shed 4 bases, J shed 4 bases, and the junction held 8 bases outside the gene matches. The CDR3 runs to 15 residues. CDR1 is SGHDT, CDR2 YYEEEE, per germline. CDR3 residues: CASSGTGYGGETQYF. CDR3 sequence (DNA): TGTGCCAGCAGCGGGACAGGGTATGGTGGAGAGACCCAGTACTTC. Variable domain in full (rest from reference TRBV5-6 and TRBJ2-5): DAGVTQSPTHLIKTRGQQVTLRCSPKSGHDTVSWYQQALGQGPQFIFQYYEEEERQRGNFPDRFSGHQFPNYSSELNVNALLLGDSALYLCASSGTGYGGETQYFGPGTRLLVL.

The chain combines TRBV6-2 or TRBV6-3 with TRBJ2-3; D gene unclear. Germline V gene sequence: CDR1 MNHEY, CDR2 SVGEGT. V lost 4 bases to trimming and J lost 2 bases, with 13 bases between them. The CDR3 spans 15 residues. CDR3 nucleotide sequence: TGTGCCAGCAGTTCTGCCCGACATTTCACAGATACGCAGTATTTT. Its protein product is CASSSARHFTDTQYF.

V usage is TRBV5-4 and J usage is TRBJ1-1; D possibly corresponds to TRBD1 (5 bases). Trimming took off 4 bases at V and 6 bases at J, with 16 bases between the two ends. Germline CDR1 and CDR2: SGHNT and YYREEE (reference sequence). This CDR3 spans 14 amino acids. CDR3 coding DNA: TGTGCCAGCAGCCGAGAAGGACAACTTTCTGAAGCTTTCTTT. It codes for CASSREGQLSEAFF.

This clone has a handful of counts. The gene calls are TRBV20-1 and TRBJ2-1; D ambiguous. The CDR3 contains 13 residues. V lost 3 bases and J 7 bases, leaving 13 bases between the germline ends. CDR1 and CDR2 (germline): DFQATT, SNEGSKA (reference sequence). The chain's CDR3 is CSASGPNGNEQFF. As DNA, the CDR3 is TGCAGTGCTAGTGGCCCAAACGGGAATGAGCAGTTCTTC.

The gene calls are TRBV7-9 and TRBJ2-2; perhaps TRBD2 as D (6 bases). Trimming removed 6 bases from V and 2 bases from J, with 22 bases in between. Per the germline V gene, CDR1 is SEHNR and CDR2 is FQNEAQ (reference sequence). The CDR3 length is 18 residues. The CDR3 region is CASRTSLLRETNTGELFF. CDR3 nucleotide sequence: TGTGCCAGCAGGACCAGCTTATTACGGGAGACCAACACCGGGGAGCTGTTTTTT.

The rearrangement joins TRBV19 to TRBJ2-7; 13 nucleotides align to TRBD2. Unmatched junction bases numbered 7, after V lost 2 bases and J lost 6 bases. CDR3 size: 16 residues. Germline V gene lookup returns CDR1 LNHDA and CDR2 SQIVND (reference sequence). Here the CDR3 reads CASSIRTSGSIPEQYF. The DNA for the CDR3 is TGTGCCAGTAGTATACGGACTAGCGGGAGCATCCCCGAGCAGTACTTC.

The sample holds a few counts of this clone. The V gene is TRBV29-1, the J gene TRBJ1-2; 11 nucleotides agree with TRBD1. V lost 4 bases, J lost 1 base, and 2 bases stayed unmatched. Germline CDR1 reads SQVTM; CDR2 reads ANQGSEA. The CDR3 sequence is 14 residues long. In nucleotides, the CDR3 is TGCAGCGTTGCCGGGACAGGGGGTAACTATGGCTACACCTTC. Translation gives CSVAGTGGNYGYTF.